The present T cell receptor (beta chain) was sequenced within a study of response to subunit inactivated influenza vaccine. Broader study findings: Researchers suggested that each seasonal influenza vaccination recruits few new T cells.

This clonotype was seen only a few times. As yet, its antigen is unknown. TCRdb re-called the RT-PCR reads through MiXCR, storing one row per CDR3 protein. This sample carries around 170,000 distinct CDR3 sequences, about 10% of them seen once, and the ten largest clones take about 40%. Sequencing used CD8+ T cells sorted from PBMCs, obtained less than 30 months after vaccination. The receptor comes from a man between 45 and 75 years old who received an inactivated influenza vaccine.

As DNA, the CDR3 is TGCGCCAGCAGCCAAGATTGGGGCAGTTACAATGAGCAGTTCTTC. Its protein product is CASSQDWGSYNEQFF. The V gene is TRBV4-3, the J gene TRBJ2-1, with TRBD1 as a possible D gene (5 bases). V gave up 0 bases and J gave up 4 bases, with 10 bases separating them. The germline V gene encodes CDR1 LGHNA and CDR2 YSLEER. The length of the CDR3 is 15 residues.